The source of this T cell receptor (beta chain) is a study of cytomegalovirus exposure and HLA in healthy donors. The PCR used 60 Vbeta and 13 Jbeta primers. This table comes from immunoSEQ multiplex PCR, and its TCRdb copy is limited to in-frame clones, with some not included. The sample holds 150,000 to 200,000 clones, around 79% seen once. Turning to this clone: Its specificity is unknown.

The ends were cut back, 2 bases at V and 0 bases at J, with 8 bases in the middle. This CDR3 spans 14 amino acids. Germline CDR1 reads SGHNT; CDR2 reads YYREEE (reference sequence). Whole-study results and caveats: DRB1 showed the most TCR associations and HLA-C the fewest in a later analysis, as rates varied by HLA locus. The study listed roughly 160 cytomegalovirus-associated TCR beta chains. The authors later linked a missense DCLRE1C variant to TCR beta V- and J-gene trimming.

Likely unrecorded immune exposures existed in these nominally healthy donors. The TCR comes from a woman aged 45-60 years in good health and CMV-seronegative. What was sequenced was PBMCs. This chain uses TRBV5-4 with TRBJ1-1, with no clear D. The CDR3 protein is CASSLRLLNTEAFF. The CDR3 DNA reads as TGTGCCAGCAGCTTACGACTACTGAACACTGAAGCTTTCTTT.